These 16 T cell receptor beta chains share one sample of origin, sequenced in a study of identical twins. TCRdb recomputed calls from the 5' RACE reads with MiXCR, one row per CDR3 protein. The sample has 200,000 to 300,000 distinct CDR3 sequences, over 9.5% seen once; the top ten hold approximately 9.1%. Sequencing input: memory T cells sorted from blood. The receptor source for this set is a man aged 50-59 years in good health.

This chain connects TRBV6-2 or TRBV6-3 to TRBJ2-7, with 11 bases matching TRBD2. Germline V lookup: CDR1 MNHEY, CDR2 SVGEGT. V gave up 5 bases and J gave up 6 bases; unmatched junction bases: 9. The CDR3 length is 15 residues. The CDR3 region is CASSPRLAGNLEQYF. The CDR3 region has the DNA TGTGCCAGCAGTCCCCGACTAGCGGGGAATCTCGAGCAGTACTTC.

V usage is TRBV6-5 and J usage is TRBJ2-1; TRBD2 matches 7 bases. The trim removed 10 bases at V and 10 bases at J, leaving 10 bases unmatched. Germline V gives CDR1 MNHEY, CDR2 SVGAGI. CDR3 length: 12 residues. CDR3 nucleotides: TGTGCCACCCGGGGGGATATAGCGGAGCAGTTCTTC. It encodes CATRGDIAEQFF.

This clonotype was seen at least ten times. CDR3 DNA: TGTGCCAGCAGTGAATATGGGGGAGCCAATTCACCCCTCCACTTT. Protein sequence: CASSEYGGANSPLHF. This chain links TRBV6-1 with TRBJ1-6; D is perhaps TRBD1 (5 bases). Germline V gene sequence: CDR1 MNHNS, CDR2 SASEGT. The V gene lost 2 bases and the J gene lost 7 bases, with 12 bases spanning the gap. CDR3 length: 15 residues.

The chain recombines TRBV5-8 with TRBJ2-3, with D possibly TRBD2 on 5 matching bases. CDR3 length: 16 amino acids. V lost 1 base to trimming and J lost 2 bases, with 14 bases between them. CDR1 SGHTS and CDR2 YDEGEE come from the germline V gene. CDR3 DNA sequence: TGTGCCAGCAGCTTGACAGTTGCGGGCACCACAGATACGCAGTATTTT. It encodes CASSLTVAGTTDTQYF.

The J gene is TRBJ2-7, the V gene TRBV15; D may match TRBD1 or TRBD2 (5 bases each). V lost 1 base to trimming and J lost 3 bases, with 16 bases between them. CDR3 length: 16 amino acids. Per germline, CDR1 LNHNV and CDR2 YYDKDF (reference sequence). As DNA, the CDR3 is TGTGCCACCAGCAGAGGGACCCGGGACGGTTACTACGAGCAGTACTTC. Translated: CATSRGTRDGYYEQYF.

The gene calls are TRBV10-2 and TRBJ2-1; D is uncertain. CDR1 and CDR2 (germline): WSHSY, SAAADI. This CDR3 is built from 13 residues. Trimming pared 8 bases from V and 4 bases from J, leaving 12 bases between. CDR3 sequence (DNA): TGCGCCAGCGGGTGTGACGGGTACAATGAGCAGTTCTTC. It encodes CASGCDGYNEQFF.

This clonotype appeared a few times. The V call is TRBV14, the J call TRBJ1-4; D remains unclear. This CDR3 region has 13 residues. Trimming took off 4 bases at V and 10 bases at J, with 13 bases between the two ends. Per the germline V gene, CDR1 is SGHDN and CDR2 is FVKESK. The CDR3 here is CASSLGPAGKLFF. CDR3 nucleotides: TGTGCCAGCAGCCTCGGACCCGCTGGAAAACTGTTTTTT.

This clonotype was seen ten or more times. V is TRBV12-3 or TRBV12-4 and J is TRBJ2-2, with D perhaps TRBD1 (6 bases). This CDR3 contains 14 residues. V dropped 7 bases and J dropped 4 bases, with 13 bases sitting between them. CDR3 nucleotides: TGTGCCAGCACTTTTGGACAGCCCACCGGGGAGCTGTTTTTT. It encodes CASTFGQPTGELFF.

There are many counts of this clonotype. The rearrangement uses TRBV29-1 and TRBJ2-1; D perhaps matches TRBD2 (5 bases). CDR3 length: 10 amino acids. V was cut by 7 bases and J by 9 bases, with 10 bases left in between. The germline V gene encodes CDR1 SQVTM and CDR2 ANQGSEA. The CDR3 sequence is CSGSVGEQFF. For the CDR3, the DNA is TGCAGCGGTAGCGTTGGTGAGCAGTTCTTC.

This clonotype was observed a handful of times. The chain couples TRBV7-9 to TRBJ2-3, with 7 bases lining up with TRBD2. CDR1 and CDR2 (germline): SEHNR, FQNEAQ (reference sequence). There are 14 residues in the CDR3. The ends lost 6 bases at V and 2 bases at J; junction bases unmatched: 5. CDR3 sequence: CASRGGRVTDTQYF. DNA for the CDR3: TGTGCCAGCAGAGGAGGGAGGGTCACAGATACGCAGTATTTT.

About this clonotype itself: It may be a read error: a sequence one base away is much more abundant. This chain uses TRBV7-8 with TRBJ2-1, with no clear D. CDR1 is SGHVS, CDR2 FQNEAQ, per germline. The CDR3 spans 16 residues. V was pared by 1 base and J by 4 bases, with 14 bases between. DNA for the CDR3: TGTGCCAGCAGCTTAGTCGGCCCCCGGTCATACAATGAGCAGTTCTTC. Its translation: CASSLVGPRSYNEQFF.

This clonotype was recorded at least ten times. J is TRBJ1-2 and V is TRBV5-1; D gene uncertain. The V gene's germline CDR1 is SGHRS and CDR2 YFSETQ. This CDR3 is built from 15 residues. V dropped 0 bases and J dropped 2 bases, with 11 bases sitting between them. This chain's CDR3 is CASSLGVLGNYGYTF. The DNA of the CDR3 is TGCGCCAGCAGCTTGGGGGTTTTGGGGAACTATGGCTACACCTTC.

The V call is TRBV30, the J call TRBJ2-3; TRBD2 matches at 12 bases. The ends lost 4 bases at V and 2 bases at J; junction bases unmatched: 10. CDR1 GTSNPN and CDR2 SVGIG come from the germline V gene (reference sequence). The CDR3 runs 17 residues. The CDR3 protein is CAWNLRTSGTNTDTQYF. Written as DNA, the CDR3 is TGTGCCTGGAACCTCCGGACTAGCGGGACCAACACAGATACGCAGTATTTT.

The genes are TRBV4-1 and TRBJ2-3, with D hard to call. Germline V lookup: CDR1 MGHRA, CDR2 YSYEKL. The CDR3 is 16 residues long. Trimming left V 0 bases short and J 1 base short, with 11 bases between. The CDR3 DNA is TGCGCCAGCAGCCAAGATGGCAGTGGTCGCACAGATACGCAGTATTTT. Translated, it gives CASSQDGSGRTDTQYF.

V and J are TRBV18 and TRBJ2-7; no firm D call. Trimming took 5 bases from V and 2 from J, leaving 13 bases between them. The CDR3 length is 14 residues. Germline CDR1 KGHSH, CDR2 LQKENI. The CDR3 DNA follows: TGTGCCAGCTCATCAGACACCAACCCCTACGAGCAGTACTTC. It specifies CASSSDTNPYEQYF.

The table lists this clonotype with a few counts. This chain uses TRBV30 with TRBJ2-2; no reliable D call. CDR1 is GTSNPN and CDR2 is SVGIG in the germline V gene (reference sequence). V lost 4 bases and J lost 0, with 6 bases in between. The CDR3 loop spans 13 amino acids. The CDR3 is CAWTGANTGELFF. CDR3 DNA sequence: TGTGCCTGGACAGGCGCGAACACCGGGGAGCTGTTTTTT. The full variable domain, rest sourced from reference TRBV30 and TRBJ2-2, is SQTIHQWPATLVQPVGSPLSLECTVEGTSNPNLYWYRQAAGRGLQLLFYSVGIGQISSEVPQNLSASRPQDRQFILSSKKLLLSDSGFYLCAWTGANTGELFFGEGSRLTVL.